Detailed here is one T cell receptor (beta chain). No antigen is known for it. Qualities for individual bases were not recorded, and no much larger clone is one base off. In sorted CD8+ T cells obtained from the blood, dermis and epidermis of five healthy donors, TCR beta CDR3 regions were analysed. All TCR-sequenced donors were healthy individuals, and each provided both blood and skin samples. Before TCR beta sequencing, CD8+ T cell populations were isolated by sorting. The sample comes from a study of CD49a tissue-resident CD8 T cells in human skin (dated by TCRdb to the late 2010s). Regarding the complete study: The study looked at subsets of tissue-resident memory CD8+ T cells in human skin, with the subsets defined by expression of CD49a, CD69 and CD103.

The library was generated by the immunoSEQ multiplex PCR assay. For the original study's pipeline: Across the sorted blood, dermal and epidermal CD8+ T cell populations, TCR V beta family usage frequencies were compared. TCRdb carries this immuneACCESS record with in-frame sequences only. Its versions omit some clonotypes, under half of them owing to an unresolved V gene in the studies checked, with the rest unexplained. V, J and clone size are taken as reported in that table, and D and trimming were inferred from the DNA itself. In all, the sample holds 1,300 to 1,500 clones, and around 70% of those were seen once. Approximately 37% of the sample belongs to the ten largest clones. Via the germline V gene (reference sequence), CDR1 is MNHNY and CDR2 SVGAGI. V is pruned by 2 bases and J by 13 bases, leaving 14 bases of the junction without a gene match. The CDR3 sequence holds 16 residues, the cysteine and phenylalanine included. The DNA shown is the 48-base CDR3, in frame from base 1.

This receptor was taken from a human donor in good health. The sample was CLA- CD8+ effector memory T cells sorted from blood. The V and J genes are TRBV6-6 and TRBJ1-4, with 9 bases aligning to TRBD1. The CDR3 here reads CASSYRDRAQGVGLFF. The DNA sequence reads TGTGCCAGCAGTTACCGGGACAGGGCCCAAGGTGTCGGACTGTTTTTT.